This record covers a single T cell receptor beta chain. Both previously described methods and listed TCR primers were employed to make bulk TCR libraries. One entry per CDR3 protein results from TCRdb running MiXCR on the PCR reads. The table shows over 600,000 distinct CDR3 sequences, with 20% occurring only once. These data are taken from a study of molecular identifiers for immune sequencing clone quantification. Whole-study context: Four portions were sequenced after RNA from about 20,000 or 100,000 naive CD8 cells was split five ways in replicates.

This CDR3 is built from 14 residues. Germline V gene data show CDR1 as SGHAT and CDR2 as FQNNGV. V shed 2 bases and J shed 4 bases, with 11 bases lying between them. V gene TRBV11-2 combines with J gene TRBJ1-1; D unclear. This receptor was obtained from a human donor in good health. Some libraries in this study had Jurkat cell RNA spiked in. The sequenced sample consisted of naive CD8+ T cells from blood, with Jurkat cell RNA spiked in. Subset of the sample: FACS-sorted CD8+CD4-CCR7+CD45RA+ naive T cells. The CDR3 region is CASSLIRTGTEAFF. Written as DNA, the CDR3 is TGTGCCAGCAGCTTAATACGGACGGGCACTGAAGCTTTCTTT.